The clone carrying this T cell receptor beta chain showed up just a few times. This entry belongs to a study of blood T cells in healthy people across ages. CDR1 is SEHNR and CDR2 is FQNEAQ in the germline V gene (reference sequence). The CDR3 spans 16 residues. Trimming took 4 bases from V and 3 from J, leaving 15 bases between them. Using a J-beta primer mix together with a sample-barcoded 5' primer, a second PCR was run for roughly 6 to 12 cycles. TCRdb fed the 5' RACE reads into MiXCR, producing one record per CDR3 protein. The repertoire holds about 570,000 distinct CDR3 sequences, about 28% seen once, with 3% to 4.5% in the top ten. These sequences were also reported in another study, on T cells of mothers and their children.

The chain joins TRBV7-9 to TRBJ2-2, with a possible D match to TRBD1 (8 bases). Specimen: blood. The sequence came from a boy aged 2 to 9 in good health. The CDR3 DNA sequence: TGTGCCAGCAGCTCAAGACAGGGGAGGGACACCGGGGAGCTGTTTTTT. This encodes CASSSRQGRDTGELFF.